These 13 T cell receptor beta chains were all obtained from the same sample, sequenced in a study of blood T cell repertoires in COVID-19. Data came from immunoSEQ multiplex PCR; TCRdb stores just in-frame clones and leaves some out. Among fewer than 95,000 clones listed, around nine tenths were seen once. Sequenced material: peripheral blood. These receptors all stem from an elderly woman with acute or convalescent COVID-19.

This chain uses TRBV7-8 with TRBJ2-7; 7 bases match TRBD1. The germline V gene encodes CDR1 SGHVS and CDR2 FQNEAQ. This CDR3 contains 14 residues. V dropped 3 bases and J dropped 2; count of bases not matched to a gene: 4. CDR3 protein: CASSFAGTAYEQYF. CDR3 DNA: TGTGCCAGCAGCTTCGCCGGGACAGCCTACGAGCAGTACTTC.

This clone was detected once. This chain uses TRBV7-2 with TRBJ1-4, with D maybe TRBD1 (5 bases). V was pared by 6 bases and J by 11 bases, with 19 bases between. Germline CDR1 SGHTA, CDR2 FQGNSA. The CDR3 runs 14 residues. CDR3 region: CASSQGVSMPKLFF. The CDR3 nucleotides are TGTGCCAGCAGTCAAGGGGTCTCCATGCCGAAACTGTTTTTT.

This clone was seen a few times. The V gene is TRBV2, the J gene TRBJ1-6, with TRBD1 matching over 8 bases. V shed 5 bases, J shed 10 bases, and the junction held 10 bases outside the gene matches. Germline assignment: CDR1 SNHLY and CDR2 FYNNEI. The CDR3 runs 15 residues. DNA for the CDR3: TGTGCCAGCAGTCCAGGACAGGGAGGGGGGTCACCCCTCCACTTT. Its protein product is CASSPGQGGGSPLHF.

The DNA for the CDR3 is TGTGCCAGCAGTGAGTACGGGGGAGATGGCTACACCTTC. As protein: CASSEYGGDGYTF. The V call is TRBV2, the J call TRBJ1-2; maybe TRBD1 (5 bases). This CDR3 has 13 residues. Germline V lookup: CDR1 SNHLY, CDR2 FYNNEI. V gave up 3 bases and J gave up 6 bases, with 11 bases separating them.

The chain has TRBV3-1 (or the pseudogene TRBV3-2) and TRBJ1-4, with 9 bases identical to TRBD1. Germline CDR1 reads LGHDT; CDR2 reads YNNKEL (reference sequence). The CDR3 is 17 residues long. V lost 0 bases to trimming and J lost 5 bases; unmatched junction nucleotides: 7. The CDR3 DNA sequence: TGTGCCAGCAGCCAAGATGCCCCCGGGACAGGGAATGAAAAACTGTTTTTT. Translation: CASSQDAPGTGNEKLFF.

The chain carries TRBV6-5 and TRBJ2-1; 7 bases agree with TRBD1. The CDR3 spans 14 residues. The germline CDR1 and CDR2 sequences are MNHEY and SVGAGI. The trim removed 5 bases at V and 7 bases at J, leaving 8 bases unmatched. CDR3 region: CASSIRQGWNEQFF. DNA of the CDR3: TGTGCCAGCAGTATAAGACAGGGTTGGAATGAGCAGTTCTTC.

The J gene is TRBJ1-2, the V gene TRBV9; 7 positions match TRBD1. The CDR3 covers 16 residues. The germline gives CDR1 SGDLS, CDR2 YYNGEE. Trimming removed 0 bases from V and 0 bases from J; junction bases left unmatched: 5. The CDR3 loop reads CASSVGRDSTNYGYTF. As DNA, the CDR3 is TGTGCCAGCAGCGTAGGCCGGGACAGCACTAACTATGGCTACACCTTC. Combining the CDR3 with reference TRBV9 and TRBJ1-2 gives the whole variable domain DSGVTQTPKHLITATGQRVTLRCSPRSGDLSVYWYQQSLDQGLQFLIQYYNGEERAKGNILERFSAQQFPDLHSELNLSSLELGDSALYFCASSVGRDSTNYGYTFGSGTRLTVV.

This clone showed up just once. The chain joins TRBV3-1 (or the pseudogene TRBV3-2) to TRBJ1-6; maybe TRBD1 (5 bases). The CDR3 spans 13 residues. V lost 3 bases and J 7 bases, leaving 7 bases between the germline ends. Germline V gene lookup returns CDR1 LGHDT and CDR2 YNNKEL (reference sequence). The CDR3 DNA follows: TGTGCCAGCAGCCAGGGGCCGAATTCACCCCTCCACTTT. Translated, it gives CASSQGPNSPLHF.

The rearrangement joins TRBV5-1 to TRBJ2-7, with 9 bases fitting TRBD1. Germline trimming cut 1 base from V and 6 bases from J; bases unmatched to any gene: 8. CDR3 length: 15 amino acids. The germline CDR1 and CDR2 sequences are SGHRS and YFSETQ. CDR3 nucleotide sequence: TGCGCCAGCAGCTTGATGACCGGGACAGGGACCGAGCAGTACTTC. This codes for CASSLMTGTGTEQYF.

J is TRBJ2-2 and V is TRBV7-3; 9 nucleotides line up with TRBD1. V gave up 3 bases and J gave up 7 bases; unmatched junction bases: 6. This CDR3 comprises 15 residues. Germline V gene data show CDR1 as SGHTA and CDR2 as FQGTGA. CDR3 amino acids: CASSFLQGAGGELFF. The CDR3 nucleotides read TGTGCCAGCAGCTTCTTACAGGGGGCTGGCGGGGAGCTGTTTTTT.

This chain links TRBV6-1 with TRBJ2-4, with 8 bases lining up with TRBD1. CDR3 size: 13 residues. Germline V CDR1 and CDR2: MNHNS, SASEGT. V gave up 1 base and J gave up 9 bases; unmatched junction bases: 2. The CDR3 sequence: CASSEGGQAIQYF. CDR3 sequence (DNA): TGTGCCAGCAGTGAAGGGGGACAGGCCATTCAGTACTTC.

This chain links TRBV5-1 with TRBJ2-3, with 7 bases fitting TRBD1. Germline CDR1 and CDR2: SGHRS and YFSETQ. The trim removed 0 bases at V and 4 bases at J, leaving 5 bases unmatched. CDR3 length: 15 amino acids. The CDR3 reads CASSLDTGVPDTQYF. The CDR3 bases are TGCGCCAGCAGCTTGGATACAGGGGTGCCAGATACGCAGTATTTT.

The chain is built from TRBV9 and TRBJ2-1; D remains unclear. CDR1 and CDR2 from the germline V gene are SGDLS and YYNGEE. This CDR3 is 13 amino acids long. V shed 2 bases and J shed 7 bases, with 10 bases lying between them. CDR3 amino acids: CASSVSRSNEQFF. The CDR3 DNA sequence: TGTGCCAGCAGCGTCTCCAGGTCGAATGAGCAGTTCTTC.